Listed below are T cell receptor beta chains from one sample, sequenced in a study of T cell responses to AZD1222 COVID-19 vaccine. The data were produced by immunoSEQ multiplex PCR, yet TCRdb's version contains in-frame clones alone and is incomplete. The sample contains fewer than 120,000 clones, about 90% of which appear only once. Sequenced here: peripheral blood, sampled 28 days after the second AZD1222 dose. The receptor source for this set is an adult who received the AZD1222 COVID-19 vaccine. The CDR3 runs from the conserved cysteine through the conserved F or W. D genes are given only for firm matches. Clone size is shown for a subset of rows, as once, few, many or a class of expanded clone.

clone_size: once; d_call: TRBD1; j_call: TRBJ1-1; v_call: TRBV6-5; cdr3_aa: CASQGQLNTEAFF; cdr3_nt: TGTGCCAGTCAGGGACAGTTGAACACTGAAGCTTTCTTT
clone_size: .; d_call: .; j_call: TRBJ1-3; v_call: TRBV27; cdr3_aa: CASSQWGAGGNTIYF; cdr3_nt: TGTGCCAGCAGTCAGTGGGGGGCTGGTGGAAACACCATATATTTT
clone_size: .; d_call: TRBD1; j_call: TRBJ2-7; v_call: TRBV11-2; cdr3_aa: CASSLAGQGTMWGEQYF; cdr3_nt: TGTGCCAGCAGCTTGGCGGGACAGGGGACGATGTGGGGTGAGCAGTACTTC
clone_size: .; d_call: .; j_call: TRBJ2-7; v_call: TRBV7-8; cdr3_aa: CASSLVAARSYEQYF; cdr3_nt: TGTGCCAGCAGCTTAGTCGCAGCCCGCTCCTACGAGCAGTACTTC
clone_size: .; d_call: .; j_call: TRBJ2-3; v_call: TRBV18; cdr3_aa: CASSPPTDTQYF; cdr3_nt: TGTGCCAGCTCACCTCCCACAGATACGCAGTATTTT
clone_size: few; d_call: .; j_call: TRBJ1-5; v_call: TRBV25-1; cdr3_aa: CASSGGRSNQPQHF; cdr3_nt: TGTGCCAGCAGTGGTGGACGGAGCAATCAGCCCCAGCATTTT
clone_size: .; d_call: .; j_call: TRBJ2-3; v_call: TRBV29-1; cdr3_aa: CSVSGNWADTQYF; cdr3_nt: TGCAGCGTCTCAGGGAATTGGGCAGATACGCAGTATTTT
clone_size: .; d_call: .; j_call: TRBJ1-2; v_call: TRBV11-2; cdr3_aa: CASSSPGPTEGYTF; cdr3_nt: TGTGCCAGCAGCTCTCCGGGACCAACCGAGGGCTACACCTTC
clone_size: once; d_call: .; j_call: TRBJ2-4; v_call: TRBV24-1; cdr3_aa: CATGSEGDIQYF; cdr3_nt: TGTGCCACCGGGAGCGAGGGCGACATTCAGTACTTC
clone_size: few; d_call: .; j_call: TRBJ1-6; v_call: TRBV7-9; cdr3_aa: CASSHGTPGPLHF; cdr3_nt: TGTGCCAGCAGCCACGGGACCCCGGGACCCCTCCACTTT
clone_size: .; d_call: .; j_call: TRBJ1-2; v_call: TRBV6-5; cdr3_aa: CASRQGHSNYGYTF; cdr3_nt: TGTGCCAGCAGGCAGGGCCACTCTAACTATGGCTACACCTTC
clone_size: .; d_call: TRBD1; j_call: TRBJ1-4; v_call: TRBV28; cdr3_aa: CASSFLLTGTNEKLFF; cdr3_nt: TGTGCCAGCAGTTTCCTCCTGACAGGGACTAATGAAAAACTGTTTTTT
clone_size: once; d_call: .; j_call: TRBJ1-1; v_call: TRBV18; cdr3_aa: CASSPPAGRNTEAFF; cdr3_nt: TGTGCCAGCTCACCACCGGCAGGGCGCAACACTGAAGCTTTCTTT